This T cell receptor beta chain was recorded in a study of metastatic and nonmetastatic thyroid tumors. Each patient came to thyroid surgery without any prior treatment (of any kind). Germline V gives CDR1 KGHDR, CDR2 SFDVKD. The CDR3 is 15 amino acids. TCRdb recomputed clones from the PCR reads via MiXCR. The table shows roughly 61,000 clones, with under 5% occurring only once. Study-level points and caveats: The reported finding was significantly higher TCR beta diversity in malignant thyroid tumors relative to benign nodules, in blood and tumor.

A note on this clone: Its specificity is unknown.

The receptor was derived from a female donor with papillary thyroid cancer or a benign thyroid nodule (not recorded which). Some clones in this sample may be carry-over from other donors' samples. Sequencing input: blood. This rearrangement joins TRBV24-1 to TRBJ2-1, with D tentatively TRBD1 (5 bases). TRBJ2-5 matches the DNA end more closely, so the J call is doubtful. This CDR3 reads CATSASTVLRDTQYF. DNA of the CDR3: TGTGCCACCAGTGCCTCGACAGTGTTGAGAGATACCCAGTACTTC.